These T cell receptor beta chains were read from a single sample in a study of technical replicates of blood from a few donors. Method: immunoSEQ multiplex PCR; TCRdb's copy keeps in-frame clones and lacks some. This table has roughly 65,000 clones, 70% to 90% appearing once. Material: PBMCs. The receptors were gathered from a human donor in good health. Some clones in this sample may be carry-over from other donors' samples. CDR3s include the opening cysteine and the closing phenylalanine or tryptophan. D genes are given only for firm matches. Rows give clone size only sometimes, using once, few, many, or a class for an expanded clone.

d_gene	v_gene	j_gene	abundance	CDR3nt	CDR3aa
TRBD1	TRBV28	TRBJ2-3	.	TGTGCCAGCAGTCCCGGGACAGGGGCAGATACGCAGTATTTT	CASSPGTGADTQYF
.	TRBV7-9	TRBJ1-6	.	TGTGCCAGCAGCTCAACAGGGATCTCACCCCTCCACTTT	CASSSTGISPLHF
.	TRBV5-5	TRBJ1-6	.	TGTGCCAGCAGCTATACTCGTTATCCACCCCTCCACTTT	CASSYTRYPPLHF
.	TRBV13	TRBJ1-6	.	TGTGCCAGCAGCTCTACCTCGGATAATTCACCCCTCCACTTT	CASSSTSDNSPLHF
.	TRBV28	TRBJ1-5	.	TGTGCCAGCACCTTGGGGGGTCAGCCCCAGCATTTT	CASTLGGQPQHF
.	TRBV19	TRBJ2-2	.	TGTGCCAGTAGTGTTCCAGGGACTGAGAACACCGGGGAGCTGTTTTTT	CASSVPGTENTGELFF
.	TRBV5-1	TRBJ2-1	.	TGCGCCAGCAGACTGTACTTGGAGGGCTACAATGAGCAGTTCTTC	CASRLYLEGYNEQFF
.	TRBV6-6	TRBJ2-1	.	TGTGCCAGCAGTTACGTTGCGGACTACAATGAGCAGTTCTTC	CASSYVADYNEQFF
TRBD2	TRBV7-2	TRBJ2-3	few	TGTGCCAGCAGCCATGGGACTAGTCCGGCCGATACGCAGTATTTT	CASSHGTSPADTQYF
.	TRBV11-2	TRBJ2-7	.	TGTGCCAGCAGCTTGGGTCCTAGTTGGAGGGAGCAGTACTTC	CASSLGPSWREQYF
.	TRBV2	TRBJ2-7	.	TGTGCCAGCAGTGGAGAACCCTACGAGCAGTACTTC	CASSGEPYEQYF
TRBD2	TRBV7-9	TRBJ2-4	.	TGTGCCAGCAGCTCTGAGACTAGCGGGGGGCCTTTAGCCAAAAACATTCAGTACTTC	CASSSETSGGPLAKNIQYF
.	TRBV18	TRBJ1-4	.	TGTGCCAGCTCAAAAGGAGGGGACTGGGAAAAACTGTTTTTT	CASSKGGDWEKLFF
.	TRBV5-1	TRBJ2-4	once	TGCGCCAGCAGCTTGGACCTCACCGGCATTCAGTACTTC	CASSLDLTGIQYF
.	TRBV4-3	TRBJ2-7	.	TGCGCCAGTCCGCAGGGTGAGCAGTACTTC	CASPQGEQYF
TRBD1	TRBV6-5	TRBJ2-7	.	TGTGCCAGCAGAGCCGGGACAGGGTCGACCTACGAGCAGTACTTC	CASRAGTGSTYEQYF
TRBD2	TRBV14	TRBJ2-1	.	TGTGCCAGCAGCCAAGGACTAGCGGGAGGCGGTGAGCAGTTCTTC	CASSQGLAGGGEQFF
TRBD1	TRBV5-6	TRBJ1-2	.	TGTGCCAGCAGCCGACAGGGGGATATGAGCTATGGCTACACCTTC	CASSRQGDMSYGYTF
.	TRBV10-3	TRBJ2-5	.	TGTGCCATCAGGGCAGGGTATGAGACCCAGTACTTC	CAIRAGYETQYF
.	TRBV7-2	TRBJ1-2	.	TGTGCCAGCAGCTTAGCTGGGCAGTATGGCTACACCTTC	CASSLAGQYGYTF
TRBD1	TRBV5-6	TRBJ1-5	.	TGTGCCAGCAGCCCGCAGGGGGGCCATCAGCCCCAGCATTTT	CASSPQGGHQPQHF
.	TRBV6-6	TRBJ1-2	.	TGTGCCAGCAGTTACGAGGCAGGGAGGAACTATGGCTACACCTTC	CASSYEAGRNYGYTF
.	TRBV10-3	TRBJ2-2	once	TGTGCCATCAGTGCAATTTCTACGGGGGCGAACACCGGGGAGCTGTTTTTT	CAISAISTGANTGELFF
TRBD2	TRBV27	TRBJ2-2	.	TGTGCCAGCAGTACGGTGGGGAGGGCGGTCACCGGGGAGCTGTTTTTT	CASSTVGRAVTGELFF
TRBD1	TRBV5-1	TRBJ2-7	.	TGCGCCAGCCGAAGACAGGGCGACCCAAAATACGAGCAGTACTTC	CASRRQGDPKYEQYF
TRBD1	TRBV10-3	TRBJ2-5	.	TGTGCCATCGGAACGGACAGGGGAGGGGAGACCCAGTACTTC	CAIGTDRGGETQYF
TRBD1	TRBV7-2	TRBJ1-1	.	TGTGCCAGCATCTCCCGGGAGCAGGGGGCGACTGAAGCTTTCTTT	CASISREQGATEAFF
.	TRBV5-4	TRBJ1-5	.	TGTGCCAGCAGCTTGCAGGAAGTTAGCAATCAGCCCCAGCATTTT	CASSLQEVSNQPQHF
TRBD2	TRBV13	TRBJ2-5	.	TGTGCCAGCAGCTTAGCCGGGACTAGAGGGCAAGAGACCCAGTACTTC	CASSLAGTRGQETQYF
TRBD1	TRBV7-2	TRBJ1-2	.	TGTGCCAGCAGTCTGGACAGGCTCTATGGCTACACCTTC	CASSLDRLYGYTF
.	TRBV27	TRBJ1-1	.	TGTGCCAGCAGTTTTTTAGTGAACACTGAAGCTTTCTTT	CASSFLVNTEAFF
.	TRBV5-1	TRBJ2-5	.	TGCGCCAGCAGCTTGGAGGCTAGCAGGGAGACCCAGTACTTC	CASSLEASRETQYF
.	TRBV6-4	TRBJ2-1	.	TGTGCCAGCAGTGCCGATAGCGGATACAATGAGCAGTTCTTC	CASSADSGYNEQFF
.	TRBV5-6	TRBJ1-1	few	TGTGCCAGCAGCTTTTACCAACCGGGACACAACACTGAAGCTTTCTTT	CASSFYQPGHNTEAFF
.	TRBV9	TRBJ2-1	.	TGTGCCAGCAGCGTATATCTTTCCTACAATGAGCAGTTCTTC	CASSVYLSYNEQFF